These 7 T cell receptor beta chains were all obtained from the same sample, sequenced in a study of shared clonotypes between healthy human individuals. Assay used: immunoSEQ multiplex PCR; TCRdb lists only in-frame clones, some missing. There are approximately 2,200,000 clones in the sample; roughly 91% occur only once, and about 1.5% lies in the top ten. In the naive CD8 group, cells lacked CD45RO and were positively selected for CCR7, so terminally differentiated effector memory CD45RA+ cells were left out. The sample taken for sequencing was naive CD8+ T cells from PBMCs. These receptors originate from a man between 18 and 29 years old in good health. Some clones in this sample may be carry-over from other donors' samples.

The V gene is TRBV25-1, the J gene TRBJ2-7; the match to TRBD1 covers 7 bases. Per the germline V gene, CDR1 is MGHDK and CDR2 is SYGVNS. This CDR3 has 16 amino acids. The ends lost 1 base at V and 4 bases at J; junction bases unmatched: 10. CDR3 nucleotides: TGTGCCAGCAGTGAATCCCCTCACAGGGGCTCATACGAGCAGTACTTC. Translation: CASSESPHRGSYEQYF.

The chain recombines TRBV29-1 with TRBJ2-5, with a possible D match to TRBD2 (6 bases). Judging by the DNA end, TRBJ2-7 fits better; the J call may be wrong. This CDR3 region has 14 residues. Per the germline V gene, CDR1 is SQVTM and CDR2 is ANQGSEA. The CDR3 reads CSVERRGLVDEQYF. DNA of the CDR3: TGCAGCGTTGAAAGGAGGGGCCTCGTGGACGAGCAGTACTTC.

This chain uses TRBV7-8 with TRBJ2-2, with 9 bases matching TRBD2. The length of the CDR3 is 18 residues. CDR1 is SGHVS and CDR2 is FQNEAQ in the germline V gene. V lost 5 bases, J lost 4 bases, and 14 bases stayed unmatched. This CDR3 is CASSLLERGAQGTGELFF. For the CDR3, the DNA is TGTGCCAGCAGCCTACTGGAGCGGGGGGCCCAGGGCACCGGGGAGCTGTTTTTT. Full variable domain (outside the CDR3, taken from reference TRBV7-8 and TRBJ2-2): GAGVSQSPRYKVAKRGQDVALRCDPISGHVSLFWYQQALGQGPEFLTYFQNEAQLDKSGLPSDRFFAERPEGSVSTLKIQRTQQEDSAVYLCASSLLERGAQGTGELFFGEGSRLTVL.

This clone appeared a single time. The gene calls are TRBV27 and TRBJ2-3, with D possibly being TRBD2 (6 bases). V gave up 5 bases and J gave up 5 bases, with 17 bases separating them. CDR1 is MNHEY and CDR2 is SMNVEV in the germline V gene (reference sequence). The CDR3 loop spans 15 amino acids. The CDR3 sequence is CASSGWGLPRDTQYF. Here the CDR3 DNA reads TGTGCCAGCAGTGGGTGGGGACTTCCGCGAGATACGCAGTATTTT.

The chain uses TRBV6-5 and TRBJ2-2; 9 bases line up with TRBD1. The CDR3 is 15 amino acids. Unmatched junction bases numbered 1, after V lost 1 base and J lost 4 bases. CDR1 and CDR2 from the germline V gene are MNHEY and SVGAGI. CDR3 sequence (DNA): TGTGCCAGCAGTTACTTGACAGGGGGCACCGGGGAGCTGTTTTTT. Amino acid sequence: CASSYLTGGTGELFF.

The chain uses TRBV5-1 and TRBJ2-7; D is perhaps TRBD2 (5 bases). V lost 6 bases to trimming and J lost 0 bases, with 10 bases between them. Germline values: CDR1 SGHRS, CDR2 YFSETQ. This CDR3 has 13 amino acids. The DNA of the CDR3 is TGCGCCAGCACCCACGGGGACTCCTACGAGCAGTACTTC. It encodes CASTHGDSYEQYF.

The chain has TRBV2 and TRBJ2-2, with 11 bases matching TRBD1. The V and J ends lost 5 bases and 7 bases, in that order; junction bases with no gene match: 3. This CDR3 is built from 14 residues. Germline V gives CDR1 SNHLY, CDR2 FYNNEI. In nucleotides, the CDR3 is TGTGCCAGCAGTACGGGACAGGGGGTCGGGGAGCTGTTTTTT. Its translation: CASSTGQGVGELFF.